The following is a T cell receptor beta chain sequence with its context. This clone was picked up one time. The antigen it recognizes is unknown. One base away there is no much larger clone; base qualities are not given. CDR1 SEHNR and CDR2 FQNEAQ were looked up in the germline V gene (reference sequence). V is reduced by 1 base and J by 7 bases, leaving a spacing of 8 bases between them. Its CDR3 holds 13 amino acids, cysteine through phenylalanine. Only the CDR3 portion is preserved as DNA: 39 bases, with reading frame beginning at the first base. For the CD8 naive samples, CD45RO-negative cells were positively selected for CCR7, yielding a CD45RA+CCR7+ population from which TemRA cells were excluded. The donors were healthy, HIV-negative adults who had no recently reported acute infections or vaccinations. All donors were Caucasian adults living in Nashville, Tennessee, USA. After blood collection by leukapheresis, PBMCs were isolated using Ficoll-Histopaque density gradient centrifugation and then cryopreserved in the vapor phase of liquid nitrogen. Purity and quantity of every magnetically sorted T cell population were checked by analytical flow cytometry. Genomic DNA was isolated from every sorted fraction and measured by UV absorbance on a Nanodrop 2000c.

Using the deep immunoSEQ assay, multiplex PCR amplified TCR CDR3 regions from genomic DNA. Extracted genomic DNA from each cell subset was distributed evenly across all wells of several immunoSEQ 96-well plates, and each plate was treated as a replicate. For sorted subsets, 200 to 250 ng of genomic DNA, equivalent to 25,000 to 35,000 T cell genomes, went into each replicate PCR. Purified libraries were quantified with a Qubit 3.0 fluorometer, sized on a Bioanalyzer 2100, and re-quantified with the KAPA Library Quantification kit. Each immunoSEQ 96-well plate was sequenced on its own single-read 150-cycle Illumina NextSeq 550 flow cell. As for the authors' bioinformatics: Because only junctional sequences without quality scores were contained in the immunoSEQ output, filtering matching that applied to full-length reads could not be performed. Sequences were annotated with PyIR, a Python wrapper for IgBLAST v1.9, and V/J genes and CDR3 were assigned using IMGT germline references. Reads with weak V/J assignments (E-value above 1e-6), missing CDR3, stop codons, out-of-frame junctions, or ambiguous translated residues were removed. V3J clonotypes were defined by identical inferred V gene, J gene, and CDR3 amino acid sequence. The percentage overlap between two repertoires was calculated by dividing the number of shared unique clonotypes by the size of the smaller repertoire. Richness of each repertoire was evaluated using RTK rarefaction, the Chao1 estimator, and Recon v2.1 estimates of unobserved clonotypes. OLGA was used to compute generation probabilities for all TCRbeta clonotypes that the gDNA method yielded from a handful of donors. TCRdb mirrors the immuneACCESS table, restricted to in-frame sequences. Some clones are absent from its copies; in checked studies, under half trace to an unresolved V gene, and the reason for the others is unknown. The V and J calls and the clone size are those of that table, but D and trimming were determined from the DNA. The sample has hundreds of thousands of clones on record, approximately 96% of them singletons. The ten largest clones take up less than 0.13% of the sample.

The data were obtained in a study of shared clonotypes between healthy human individuals (TCRdb year 2020). Background for the entire study: The cohort included a few men and a couple of women between 18 and 49 years of age. For each donor, CD4 naive and CD4 memory were each given three plates, CD8 naive was given two plates, and CD8 memory was given one plate. To estimate repertoire size and how much clonotypes are shared between individuals, the study performed deep sequencing of blood TCR repertoires from roughly five healthy adults. To increase sequencing depth and limit assay-specific biases, different laboratories used diverse techniques to prepare libraries and sequence TCR repertoires. Leukapheresis yielded between about 0.8 and 8.9 billion PBMCs per donor.

Beyond this particular receptor, the publication reports: Higher generation probabilities were observed for clonotypes shared by all four sorted-subset donors than for non-shared clonotypes. Sampling was restricted to blood, and TCR repertoires in tissues likely differ from the TCR repertoires found in blood. Rarefaction of sorted-subset datasets indicated incomplete sequencing despite the large sequencing depth. Estimated clonotype richness was generally larger for naive than for memory subsets. Sharing across a few donors was observed for 4.5% to 6.5% of naive CD4, over 3% of naive CD8, over 2% of memory CD4, and around 0.4% of memory CD8 clonotypes. The genetic and exposure-history diversity represented was limited by the small number of donors. Based on pairwise subsampling, the degree of clonotype sharing among donors was expected to be affected by sequencing depth.

The origin of this receptor is a woman aged 25 to 39 in good health. Recombination connected TRBV7-9 to TRBJ2-1; the D gene identity is not certain. The sample was naive CD8+ T cells sorted from blood. The cell subset or site label here, explained by the study, means: CD45RA+CCR7+. The encoded CDR3 is CASSLEFLNEQFF. Here is the DNA: TGTGCCAGCAGCTTAGAGTTTCTGAATGAGCAGTTCTTC. Beyond the CDR3, the reference TRBV7-9 and TRBJ2-1 genes provide the residues; the full variable domain reads: DTGVSQNPRHKITKRGQNVTFRCDPISEHNRLYWYRQTLGQGPEFLTYFQNEAQLEKSRLLSDRFSAERPKGSFSTLEIQRTEQGDSAMYLCASSLEFLNEQFFGPGTRLTVL.